What follows are 9 T cell receptor beta chains derived from one specimen sequenced in a study of shared clonotypes between healthy human individuals. TCRdb's copy holds only in-frame clones and misses some; the assay was immunoSEQ multiplex PCR. The sample carries about a million clones, about 80% recorded once. The sample was memory CD4+ T cells sorted from blood. Subset specified: CD45RA-negative fraction. The receptors stem from a young man in good health.

This clone came up a few times. The rearrangement links TRBV5-6 to TRBJ1-1, with TRBD1 matching over 7 bases. The germline V gene encodes CDR1 SGHDT and CDR2 YYEEEE. Unmatched junction bases numbered 5, after V lost 2 bases and J lost 7 bases. CDR3 size: 13 residues. DNA for the CDR3: TGTGCCAGCAGCTTCTCTAGACAGGGTGAAGCTTTCTTT. Amino acids: CASSFSRQGEAFF. Complete variable domain (other parts from reference TRBV5-6 and TRBJ1-1): DAGVTQSPTHLIKTRGQQVTLRCSPKSGHDTVSWYQQALGQGPQFIFQYYEEEERQRGNFPDRFSGHQFPNYSSELNVNALLLGDSALYLCASSFSRQGEAFFGQGTRLTVV.

This clone was detected once. This chain joins TRBV4-1 and TRBJ2-7; D is possibly TRBD1 or TRBD2 (6 bases each). This CDR3 contains 16 residues. Germline V gene lookup returns CDR1 MGHRA and CDR2 YSYEKL. V lost 3 bases and J 1 base, leaving 16 bases between the germline ends. CDR3 region: CASSQGRGTSSYEQYF. CDR3 nucleotide sequence: TGCGCCAGCAGCCAGGGGCGCGGGACAAGTTCCTACGAGCAGTACTTC.

The chain joins TRBV12-5 to TRBJ2-7; D is possibly TRBD1 or TRBD2 (5 bases each). Trimming left V 5 bases short and J 6 bases short, with 20 bases between. The germline V gene has CDR1 LGHNT and CDR2 FRNRAP. The CDR3 spans 15 residues. The CDR3 reads CASGPTQGPSGEQYF. CDR3 in DNA: TGTGCTAGTGGTCCGACTCAGGGACCTTCGGGCGAGCAGTACTTC.

The chain couples TRBV7-8 to TRBJ1-1, with 8 bases matching TRBD1. Per the germline V gene, CDR1 is SGHVS and CDR2 is FQNEAQ. V was pared by 5 bases and J by 0 bases, with 8 bases of the junction left unmatched. This CDR3 is 16 amino acids long. The DNA for the CDR3 is TGTGCCAGCAGCCCCCGGACAGGGAATATGAACACTGAAGCTTTCTTT. It yields the protein CASSPRTGNMNTEAFF.

V gene TRBV4-3 combines with J gene TRBJ2-1; the match to TRBD2 covers 8 bases. Germline CDR1 and CDR2: LGHNA and YSLEER. The CDR3 length is 15 residues. V lost 0 bases to trimming and J lost 5 bases; unmatched junction nucleotides: 3. The CDR3 is CASSQEGTSNNEQFF. The DNA of the CDR3 is TGCGCCAGCAGCCAAGAGGGGACTAGTAACAATGAGCAGTTCTTC.

This chain uses TRBV11-2 with TRBJ1-6; 7 bases are shared with TRBD1. V dropped 1 base and J dropped 9; count of bases not matched to a gene: 3. This CDR3 is 14 amino acids long. Germline V gene lookup returns CDR1 SGHAT and CDR2 FQNNGV. CDR3 region: CASSLGQGSSPLHF. As DNA, the CDR3 is TGTGCCAGCAGCTTAGGACAGGGAAGTTCACCCCTCCACTTT. Using reference TRBV11-2 and TRBJ1-6 for the parts outside the CDR3, the full variable domain is EAGVAQSPRYKIIEKRQSVAFWCNPISGHATLYWYQQILGQGPKLLIQFQNNGVVDDSQLPKDRFSAERLKGVDSTLKIQPAKLEDSAVYLCASSLGQGSSPLHFGNGTRLTVT.

The chain employs TRBV5-1 and TRBJ2-6; the D call may be TRBD1 or TRBD2 (5 bases each). Germline values: CDR1 SGHRS, CDR2 YFSETQ. Deletions cut 5 bases from V and 0 bases from J, with 18 bases between. This CDR3 has 18 residues. The CDR3: CASREGISPSSGANVLTF. The CDR3 DNA reads TGCGCCAGCAGAGAGGGGATATCCCCTTCCTCTGGGGCCAACGTCCTGACTTTC.

V usage is TRBV10-3 and J usage is TRBJ1-2, with 10 bases identical to TRBD1. This CDR3 region has 12 residues. Trimming removed 6 bases from V and 8 bases from J; junction bases left unmatched: 3. Germline loops: CDR1 ENHRY, CDR2 SYGVKD. CDR3 amino acids: CAIRGTGEGYTF. In DNA form, the CDR3 reads TGTGCCATCAGAGGGACAGGGGAAGGCTACACCTTC.

This rearrangement joins TRBV9 to TRBJ1-2, with D tentatively TRBD1 (6 bases). Germline assignment: CDR1 SGDLS and CDR2 YYNGEE. CDR3 size: 15 residues. The ends were cut back, 3 bases at V and 2 bases at J, with 14 bases in the middle. The CDR3 reads CASSAGEGGNYGYTF. The CDR3 DNA reads TGTGCCAGCAGCGCGGGAGAAGGGGGGAACTATGGCTACACCTTC.